The rows below give T cell receptor beta chains drawn from one sample of a study of CD8 T cells in Susac syndrome. Using its own MiXCR run on the immunoSEQ multiplex PCR reads, TCRdb lists one record per CDR3 protein. This sample yields approximately 90,000 distinct CDR3 sequences, of which just under 95% are seen a single time; 0.3% to 0.4% belongs to the top ten. Sequencing was done on a sample of CD8+ T cells from PBMCs. These receptors originate from a human donor in good health. Each CDR3 is given with its conserved first and last residue.

J gene: TRBJ2-1; V gene: TRBV24-1; CDR3 protein: CATSDSAGTSGVDNEQFF
J gene: TRBJ1-1; V gene: TRBV15; CDR3 protein: CATSKTGNTEAFF
J gene: TRBJ2-7; V gene: TRBV3-1; CDR3 protein: CASSQGSGGAYEQYF
J gene: TRBJ2-7; V gene: TRBV5-1; CDR3 protein: CASSSAGATYEQYF
J gene: TRBJ1-2; V gene: TRBV30; CDR3 protein: CAWRQRGGGYGYTF
J gene: TRBJ2-1; V gene: TRBV3-1; CDR3 protein: CASSQDSNWEQFF
J gene: TRBJ1-1; V gene: TRBV30; CDR3 protein: CAWSLGGDTEAFF
J gene: TRBJ2-6; V gene: TRBV27; CDR3 protein: CASSPGPFSGANVLTF
J gene: TRBJ1-1; V gene: TRBV5-1; CDR3 protein: CASSLAGPNTEAFF
J gene: TRBJ2-5; V gene: TRBV5-4; CDR3 protein: CASSFKGGETQYF
J gene: TRBJ2-7; V gene: TRBV19; CDR3 protein: CASKLGGGSYEQYF
J gene: TRBJ1-2; V gene: TRBV27; CDR3 protein: CASYQWSGGYTF
J gene: TRBJ2-1; V gene: TRBV5-1; CDR3 protein: CASSIISGQLRDNEQFF
J gene: TRBJ1-3; V gene: TRBV7-9; CDR3 protein: CASSTGEEAGNTIYF
J gene: TRBJ2-3; V gene: TRBV6-5; CDR3 protein: CASSYSMASASDTQYF
J gene: TRBJ1-4; V gene: TRBV4-1; CDR3 protein: CASSQDQIGNEKLFF
J gene: TRBJ2-7; V gene: TRBV14; CDR3 protein: CASSLDREWYEQYF
J gene: TRBJ1-2; V gene: TRBV13; CDR3 protein: CASSLGPTEENYGYTF
J gene: TRBJ1-2; V gene: TRBV20-1; CDR3 protein: CSAREDRTNYGYTF
J gene: TRBJ1-5; V gene: TRBV4-1; CDR3 protein: CASSQGHAIYQPQHF